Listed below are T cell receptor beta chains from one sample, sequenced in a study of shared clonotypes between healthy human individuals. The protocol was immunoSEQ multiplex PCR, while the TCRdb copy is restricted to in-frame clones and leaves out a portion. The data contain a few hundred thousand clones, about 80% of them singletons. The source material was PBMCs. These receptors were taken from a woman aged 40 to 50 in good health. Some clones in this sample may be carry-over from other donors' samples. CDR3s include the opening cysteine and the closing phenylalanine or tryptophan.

CASSLRVGASREQYF,TRBJ2-7,TRBV7-2
CASSVGTSGSYEQYF,TRBJ2-7,TRBV9
CASSLASGETQYF,TRBJ2-5,TRBV28
CASSPLGGFGNTIYF,TRBJ1-3,TRBV5-1
CASSLPGGAYEQYF,TRBJ2-7,TRBV7-2
CASSQAAGDTEAFF,TRBJ1-1,TRBV14
CASSSTGGSYGYTF,TRBJ1-2,TRBV5-1
CASSEGQGRYEQYF,TRBJ2-7,TRBV4-3
CSVESRRGGEQYF,TRBJ2-7,TRBV29-1
CASRPGGALGYNEQFF,TRBJ2-1,TRBV6-6
CASSSFVLAGGNEQFF,TRBJ2-1,TRBV5-4